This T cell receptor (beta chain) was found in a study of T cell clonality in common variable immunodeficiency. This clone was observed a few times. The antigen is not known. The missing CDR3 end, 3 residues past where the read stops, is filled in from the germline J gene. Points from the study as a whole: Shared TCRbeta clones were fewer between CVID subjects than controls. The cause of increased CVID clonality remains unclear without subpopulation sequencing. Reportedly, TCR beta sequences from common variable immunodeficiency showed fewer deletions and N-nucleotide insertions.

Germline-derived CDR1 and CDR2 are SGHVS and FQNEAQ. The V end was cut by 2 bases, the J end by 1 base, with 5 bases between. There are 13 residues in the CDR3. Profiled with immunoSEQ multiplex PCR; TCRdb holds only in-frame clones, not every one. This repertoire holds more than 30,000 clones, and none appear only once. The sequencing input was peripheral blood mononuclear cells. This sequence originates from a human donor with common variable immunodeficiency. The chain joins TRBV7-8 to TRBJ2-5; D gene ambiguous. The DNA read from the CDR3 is TGTGCCAGCAGCTTATCCAGCCAAGAGACC. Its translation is CASSLSSQET. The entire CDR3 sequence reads CASSLSSQETQYF.